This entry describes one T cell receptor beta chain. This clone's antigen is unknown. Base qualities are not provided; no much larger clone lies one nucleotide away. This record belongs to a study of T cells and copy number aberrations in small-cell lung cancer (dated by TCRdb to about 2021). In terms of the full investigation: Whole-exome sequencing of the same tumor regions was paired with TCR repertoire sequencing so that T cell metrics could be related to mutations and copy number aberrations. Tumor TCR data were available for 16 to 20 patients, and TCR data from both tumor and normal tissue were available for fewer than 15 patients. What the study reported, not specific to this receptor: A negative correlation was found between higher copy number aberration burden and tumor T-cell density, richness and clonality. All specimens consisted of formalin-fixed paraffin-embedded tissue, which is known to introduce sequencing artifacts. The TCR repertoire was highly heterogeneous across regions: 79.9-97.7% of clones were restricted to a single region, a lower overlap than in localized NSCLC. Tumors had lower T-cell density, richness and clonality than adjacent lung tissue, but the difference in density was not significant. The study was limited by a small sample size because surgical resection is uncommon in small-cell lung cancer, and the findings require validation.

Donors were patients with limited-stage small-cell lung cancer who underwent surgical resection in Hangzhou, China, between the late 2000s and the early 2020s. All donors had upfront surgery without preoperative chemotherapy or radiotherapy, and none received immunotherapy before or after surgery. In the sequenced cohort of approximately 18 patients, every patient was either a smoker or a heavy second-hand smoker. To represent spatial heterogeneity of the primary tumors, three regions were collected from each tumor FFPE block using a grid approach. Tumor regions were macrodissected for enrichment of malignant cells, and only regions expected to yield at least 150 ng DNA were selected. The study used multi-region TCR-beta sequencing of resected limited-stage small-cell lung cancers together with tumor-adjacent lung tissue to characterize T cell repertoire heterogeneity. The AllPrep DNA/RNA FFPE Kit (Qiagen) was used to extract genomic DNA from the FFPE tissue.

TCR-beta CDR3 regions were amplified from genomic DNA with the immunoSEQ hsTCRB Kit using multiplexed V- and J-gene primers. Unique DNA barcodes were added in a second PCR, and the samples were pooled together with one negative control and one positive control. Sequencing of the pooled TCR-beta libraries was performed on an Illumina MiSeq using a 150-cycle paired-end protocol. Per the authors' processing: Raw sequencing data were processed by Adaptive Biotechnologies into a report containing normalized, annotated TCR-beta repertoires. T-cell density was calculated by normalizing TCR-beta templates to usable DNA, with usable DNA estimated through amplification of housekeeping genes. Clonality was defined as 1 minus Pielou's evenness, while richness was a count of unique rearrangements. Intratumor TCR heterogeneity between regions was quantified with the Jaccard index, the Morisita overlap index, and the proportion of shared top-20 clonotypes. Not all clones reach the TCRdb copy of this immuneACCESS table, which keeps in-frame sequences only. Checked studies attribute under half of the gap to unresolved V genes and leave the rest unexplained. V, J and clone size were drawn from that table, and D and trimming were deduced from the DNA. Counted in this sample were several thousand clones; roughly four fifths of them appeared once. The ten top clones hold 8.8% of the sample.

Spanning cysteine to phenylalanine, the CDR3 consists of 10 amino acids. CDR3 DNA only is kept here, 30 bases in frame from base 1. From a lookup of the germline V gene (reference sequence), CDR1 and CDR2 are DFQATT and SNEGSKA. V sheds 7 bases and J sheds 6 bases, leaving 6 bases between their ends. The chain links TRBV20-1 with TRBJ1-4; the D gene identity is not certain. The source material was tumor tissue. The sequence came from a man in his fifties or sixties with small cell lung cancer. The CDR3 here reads CSVGDEKLFF. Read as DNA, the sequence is TGCAGTGTTGGGGATGAAAAACTGTTTTTT.